What follows is one TCR beta chain and its context. This clone's antigen is unknown. Base qualities are missing; no much larger clone stands one base away. This record belongs to a study of OX40 agonist ivuxolimab in advanced cancers. In the study overall: Ivuxolimab was an agonistic, fully human IgG2 monoclonal antibody directed against OX40 (CD134), a costimulatory receptor. Three dose-escalation patients achieved partial responses, one with hepatocellular carcinoma and two with cutaneous melanoma. Prior anti-PD-1, anti-PD-L1 or anti-CTLA-4 therapy was permitted, and 35% to 40% of dose-escalation patients had received checkpoint inhibitors. Intravenous ivuxolimab was administered to patients every 2 weeks at six dose levels: 0.01, 0.1, 0.3, 1.5, 3 and 10 mg/kg. The paper describes the monotherapy dose-escalation part (N ≈ 49 patients) of the phase I trial of ivuxolimab. The purpose of peripheral TCRbeta sequencing was to test whether ivuxolimab changed TCR sequence diversity and led to clonal T-cell expansion. In the dose-escalation cohort, 82.7% of patients were male, and the mean age was approximately 60 years with a range of about 20 to 79. Among the 52 dose-escalation patients, about 19 had hepatocellular carcinoma, some 15 melanoma, 9 renal cell carcinoma and 9 head and neck cancer.

What the study reported, not specific to this receptor: After ivuxolimab, more expanded clones were found on average in CD8+ T cells than in CD4+ T cells. At doses of 0.1 to 3.0 mg/kg, clonal expansion of both CD4+ and CD8+ T cells in blood was seen between baseline and week 6. In the 0.1-3.0 mg/kg groups, partial responders had among the lowest normalized peripheral clonal expansion, particularly in CD8+ T cells. The antigen specificity of the peripheral T cells that underwent clonal expansion was not determined. Low levels of normalized T-cell clonal expansion were also seen in some nonresponding patients.

The trial excluded patients who had a history of autoimmune disease or who were on systemic immunosuppression. In every dose cohort, peripheral blood was drawn for TCR sequencing at baseline, cycle 4 day 1, and cycle 7 day 1. Samples came from an open-label, multicenter, first-in-human phase I dose-escalation trial of ivuxolimab. Adults with locally advanced or metastatic melanoma, renal cell, hepatocellular, or head and neck squamous cell carcinoma were enrolled in the trial. Before TCR sequencing, CD4+ T cells and CD8+ T cells were sorted from peripheral blood as separate populations. V is cut by 5 bases and J by 1 base, and the space between the germline ends is 12 bases. The cysteine opens and the phenylalanine closes a CDR3 of 14 amino acids. The CDR3 DNA has 42 bases and is translated from base 1. CDR1 and CDR2 are drawn from the germline V gene: SNHLY, FYNNEI. Genomic DNA was isolated from the sorted cells so that the TCRbeta CDR3 region could be sequenced. The immunoSEQ Assay was used for sequencing of TCRbeta CDR3 regions. Imported from immuneACCESS, the table was reduced by TCRdb to in-frame sequences with V and J called. These copies leave out some clones; in studies compared against another copy, an unresolved V gene accounts for under half, and the cause of the remainder is not known. Counted in this sample were nearly 110,000 clones; less than 95% of them appeared once. Clones ranked in the top ten supply roughly 1.1% of the sample.

The receptor was derived from an adult with an advanced solid tumor such as melanoma, head and neck, liver or kidney cancer. The rearrangement joined TRBV2 to TRBJ2-7, with the D gene uncertain. Sequenced here: CD4+ or CD8+ T cells sorted from blood, sampled in a trial of the OX40 agonist ivuxolimab. The encoded CDR3 is CASSNSGGSYEQYF. Here is the DNA: TGTGCCAGCAGTAACTCCGGTGGGTCCTACGAGCAGTACTTC.